The 16 T cell receptor beta chains reported below all come from one sample, sequenced in a study of shared clonotypes between healthy human individuals (dated by TCRdb to 2019 to 2021). The library was produced with the immunoSEQ multiplex PCR assay. Not all clones reach the TCRdb copy of this immuneACCESS table, which keeps in-frame sequences only. Checked studies attribute under half of the gap to unresolved V genes and leave the rest unexplained. The table for this sample lists roughly 810,000 clones; 95% to 97% of them were counted only once. The ten most abundant clones make up around 0.21% of the sample. For the CD8 naive samples, CD45RO-negative cells were positively selected for CCR7, yielding a CD45RA+CCR7+ population from which TemRA cells were excluded. Sequencing was done on a sample of naive CD8+ T cells sorted from blood. What this sample's cell subset or site label stands for: CD45RA+CCR7+. The receptors originated from a man aged 25 to 45 in good health.

This clone was counted once. The chain links TRBV5-4 to TRBJ2-7, with D possibly called TRBD1 or TRBD2 (5 bases each). Germline V gives CDR1 SGHNT, CDR2 YYREEE (reference sequence). This CDR3 contains 13 residues. The germline V and J ends were trimmed by 4 bases and 0 bases, with 8 bases remaining between them. CDR3 amino acids: CASSRDRSYEQYF. The CDR3 bases are TGTGCCAGCAGCCGGGACCGCTCCTACGAGCAGTACTTC.

The chain uses TRBV6-5 and TRBJ2-5; 12 bases line up with TRBD2. Germline CDR1 reads MNHEY; CDR2 reads SVGAGI. J was trimmed by 3 bases and V by 1 base; bases with no gene match: 3. This CDR3 comprises 16 residues. The chain's CDR3 is CASSYLGLAGKETQYF. CDR3 nucleotide sequence: TGTGCCAGCAGTTACTTAGGACTAGCGGGAAAAGAGACCCAGTACTTC.

This sequence joins TRBV5-8 and TRBJ2-7; D gene uncertain. Germline V gives CDR1 SGHTS, CDR2 YDEGEE. The CDR3 consists of 17 residues. Trimming shortened V by 2 bases and J by 2 bases, and 20 bases separated the two germline ends. This CDR3 reads CASSLIGQPNGAYEQYF. CDR3 coding DNA: TGTGCCAGCAGCTTAATTGGTCAACCGAACGGTGCCTACGAGCAGTACTTC.

This chain connects TRBV13 to TRBJ2-1; the D gene is possibly TRBD1 (6 bases). This CDR3 is 16 amino acids long. V lost 6 bases and J 6 bases, leaving 21 bases between the germline ends. Germline-derived CDR1 and CDR2 are PRHDT and FYEKMQ (reference sequence). As DNA, the CDR3 is TGTGCCAGCAGGTCTAACAGGGAAGGGGTTCGCAATGAGCAGTTCTTC. It specifies CASRSNREGVRNEQFF. Full variable domain (remainder filled in from reference TRBV13 and TRBJ2-1): AAGVIQSPRHLIKEKRETATLKCYPIPRHDTVYWYQQGPGQDPQFLISFYEKMQSDKGSIPDRFSAQQFSDYHSELNMSSLELGDSALYFCASRSNREGVRNEQFFGPGTRLTVL.

The chain employs TRBV9 and TRBJ2-1; D tentatively reads TRBD1 or TRBD2 (5 bases each). The V gene lost 3 bases and the J gene lost 0 bases, with 10 bases spanning the gap. Germline V gene data show CDR1 as SGDLS and CDR2 as YYNGEE. The CDR3 runs to 15 residues. The CDR3 region has the DNA TGTGCCAGCAGCGCCACCGGGACCTCCTACAATGAGCAGTTCTTC. Protein product: CASSATGTSYNEQFF.

This chain uses TRBV6-5 with TRBJ2-7; 7 positions match TRBD1. This CDR3 is 14 amino acids long. Germline lookup yields CDR1 MNHEY and CDR2 SVGAGI. V gave up 2 bases and J gave up 6 bases; unmatched junction bases: 7. As DNA, the CDR3 is TGTGCCAGCAGTTACAGGGGGACAGCGAGCGAGCAGTACTTC. It codes for CASSYRGTASEQYF.

J is TRBJ1-3 and V is TRBV9, with TRBD1 as a possible D gene (5 bases). Trimming cost V 4 bases and J 6 bases, with 11 bases left between them. CDR3 length equals 13 residues. Germline CDR1 reads SGDLS; CDR2 reads YYNGEE. In DNA form, the CDR3 reads TGTGCCAGCAGCAAAGGACACGAAAACACCATATATTTT. Encoded protein: CASSKGHENTIYF.

Note on this clone: At the DNA level, this CDR3 is encoded by other sequences in the same sample as well. The rearrangement links TRBV13 to TRBJ2-1, with 14 positions matching TRBD2. V dropped 5 bases and J dropped 7; count of bases not matched to a gene: 4. The CDR3 length is 15 residues. Germline CDR1 reads PRHDT; CDR2 reads FYEKMQ (reference sequence). The CDR3 sequence is CASSPGTSGSNEQFF. In nucleotides, the CDR3 is TGTGCCAGCAGCCCCGGGACTAGCGGGAGTAATGAGCAGTTCTTC.

This chain links TRBV7-8 with TRBJ2-7, with a weak D call TRBD1 (7 bases). Germline CDR1 SGHVS, CDR2 FQNEAQ. Deletions cut 1 base from V and 0 bases from J, with 13 bases between. This CDR3 has 16 amino acids. As DNA, the CDR3 is TGTGCCAGCAGCTTAGGCGGGACAGCGAGCTCCTACGAGCAGTACTTC. It encodes CASSLGGTASSYEQYF.

The rearrangement uses TRBV7-9 and TRBJ2-1, with D possibly TRBD1 on 6 matching bases. Trimming shortened V by 3 bases and J by 7 bases, and 13 bases separated the two germline ends. CDR3 length: 14 amino acids. Germline CDR1 reads SEHNR; CDR2 reads FQNEAQ (reference sequence). The CDR3 nucleotides read TGTGCCAGCAGCTTGCCCCAGGGGCGGAATGAGCAGTTCTTC. Encoded protein: CASSLPQGRNEQFF.

The CDR3 sequence: CASSLGKMELGAEKLFF. CDR3 in DNA: TGTGCCAGCAGCTTAGGGAAGATGGAACTCGGGGCTGAAAAACTGTTTTTT. The J gene is TRBJ1-4, the V gene TRBV7-8; the D gene is possibly TRBD1 (5 bases). The CDR3 runs to 17 residues. Germline loops: CDR1 SGHVS, CDR2 FQNEAQ. Trimming took off 1 base at V and 7 bases at J, with 19 bases between the two ends.

The rearrangement joins TRBV6-5 to TRBJ2-7; TRBD2 is a possible D gene (5 bases). Germline CDR1 and CDR2: MNHEY and SVGAGI. This CDR3 has 11 residues. With 6 bases removed from V and 3 bases from J, the gap between germline ends came to 6 bases. CDR3 bases: TGTGCCAGCAGCGAGGGCTACGAGCAGTACTTC. Encoded protein: CASSEGYEQYF.

The rearrangement joins TRBV7-2 to TRBJ2-4; 10 bases match TRBD2. Germline CDR1 SGHTA, CDR2 FQGNSA. Unmatched junction bases numbered 4, after V lost 3 bases and J lost 5 bases. The CDR3 is 15 residues long. The CDR3 coding sequence is TGTGCCAGCAGCTTCTGGAGCGGGAGGGAAAACATTCAGTACTTC. It yields the protein CASSFWSGRENIQYF.

This clone occurred once. The chain carries TRBV14 and TRBJ1-2; D is ambiguous. Germline-derived CDR1 and CDR2 are SGHDN and FVKESK. Trimming pared 0 bases from V and 4 bases from J, leaving 6 bases between. The CDR3 totals 13 residues. The CDR3 coding sequence is TGTGCCAGCAGCCAAGAGGTCCGCTATGGCTACACCTTC. Amino acid sequence: CASSQEVRYGYTF.

This chain uses TRBV28 with TRBJ2-3; no clear D. Germline V CDR1 and CDR2: MDHEN, SYDVKM. V lost 6 bases and J 1 base, leaving 11 bases between the germline ends. CDR3 length equals 14 residues. The CDR3, as DNA: TGTGCCAGCAGCCTACTACGGCGCACAGATACGCAGTATTTT. Residues: CASSLLRRTDTQYF. The full variable domain, its missing parts supplied by reference TRBV28 and TRBJ2-3, is DVKVTQSSRYLVKRTGEKVFLECVQDMDHENMFWYRQDPGLGLRLIYFSYDVKMKEKGDIPEGYSVSREKKERFSLILESASTNQTSMYLCASSLLRRTDTQYFGPGTRLTVL.

This chain uses TRBV2 with TRBJ1-1; D not certain. Trimming left V 1 base short and J 3 bases short, with 12 bases between. Germline values: CDR1 SNHLY, CDR2 FYNNEI. This CDR3 comprises 15 residues. The CDR3 loop reads CASSEGDLEHTEAFF. Written as DNA, the CDR3 is TGTGCCAGCAGTGAAGGGGATCTGGAACACACTGAAGCTTTCTTT.